Below, 15 T cell receptor beta chains from the same sample are listed, as sequenced in a study of blood T cell repertoires in COVID-19. The assay was immunoSEQ multiplex PCR, and TCRdb's table has in-frame clones only and misses some. Among about 300,000 clones listed, 75% to 90% were seen once. The sample comprised PBMCs or T cells enriched from blood (not recorded which). The receptor source for this set is a man between 60 and 70 years old who had recovered from COVID-19.

The CDR3 region has the DNA TGTGCCAGCAGCTTTAGGGGTGGGACACCTTATAGCAATCAGCCCCAGCATTTT. It is translated as CASSFRGGTPYSNQPQHF. V and J are TRBV5-5 and TRBJ1-5, with a weak D call TRBD1 (6 bases). V lost 2 bases to trimming and J lost 0 bases, with 18 bases between them. Looked up from germline, CDR1 is SGHKS and CDR2 is YYEKEE (reference sequence). This CDR3 is built from 18 residues.

The rearrangement uses TRBV11-3 and TRBJ2-2, with a possible D match to TRBD2 (5 bases). Per the germline V gene, CDR1 is SGHNT and CDR2 is YENEEA. V was clipped by 1 base and J by 7 bases, with 10 bases between them. CDR3 length equals 14 residues. The CDR3 here is CASSLVRDVGELFF. The CDR3 nucleotides are TGTGCCAGCAGCTTAGTTCGGGATGTCGGGGAGCTGTTTTTT.

The V gene is TRBV5-1, the J gene TRBJ2-5, with 7 positions matching TRBD1. V shed 4 bases, J shed 2 bases, and the junction held 11 bases outside the gene matches. CDR3 length: 16 amino acids. The V gene's germline CDR1 is SGHRS and CDR2 YFSETQ. CDR3 residues: CASSTIPGQLQETQYF. CDR3 nucleotide sequence: TGCGCCAGCAGCACCATTCCGGGACAGCTACAAGAGACCCAGTACTTC.

The chain joins TRBV2 to TRBJ1-6; D gene ambiguous. Trimming left V 6 bases short and J 6 bases short, with 15 bases between. Germline V gene data show CDR1 as SNHLY and CDR2 as FYNNEI. The CDR3 totals 15 residues. This chain's CDR3 is CASRLSNSGNSPLHF. CDR3 nucleotide sequence: TGTGCCAGCAGGTTGTCGAACAGCGGTAATTCACCCCTCCACTTT.

The CDR3 DNA is TGCGCCAGCCTCGGACAGATGAACACTGAAGCTTTCTTT. It yields the protein CASLGQMNTEAFF. This sequence joins TRBV4-1 and TRBJ1-1, with D perhaps TRBD1 (6 bases). The CDR3 consists of 13 residues. V was cut by 8 bases and J by 0 bases, with 10 bases left in between. Germline lookup yields CDR1 MGHRA and CDR2 YSYEKL.

The CDR3 protein is CASSATGTSGSLETQYF. CDR3 bases: TGTGCCAGCAGTGCTACCGGGACTAGCGGGAGCTTAGAGACCCAGTACTTC. The rearrangement joins TRBV9 to TRBJ2-5; TRBD2 matches at 14 bases. CDR1 and CDR2 (germline): SGDLS, YYNGEE. The V gene end was trimmed by 5 bases and the J gene end by 4 bases; junction bases not matched to a gene: 10. The length of the CDR3 is 17 residues.

This sequence joins TRBV29-1 and TRBJ2-7, with a weak D call TRBD1 (5 bases). V lost 4 bases and J lost 2, with 15 bases in between. The germline gives CDR1 SQVTM, CDR2 ANQGSEA. This CDR3 is built from 14 residues. CDR3 in DNA: TGCAGCGTTGTAGTCTACAGGTCTACCTACGAGCAGTACTTC. Translating it yields CSVVVYRSTYEQYF.

V gene TRBV5-1 combines with J gene TRBJ2-1; 12 positions agree with TRBD2. The CDR3 length is 17 residues. V shed 1 base and J 9 bases; nucleotides not matched to a gene: 11. Looked up from germline, CDR1 is SGHRS and CDR2 is YFSETQ. DNA of the CDR3: TGCGCCAGCAGCTTGTTTCGGTTGACTAGCGGGAGTGGTGAGCAGTTCTTC. Protein sequence: CASSLFRLTSGSGEQFF.

This clone has more than one count but fewer than ten. CDR3 protein: CATSDGASGSYEQYF. The CDR3 bases are TGTGCCACCAGTGATGGAGCTAGCGGTTCCTACGAGCAGTACTTC. The genes are TRBV24-1 and TRBJ2-7; TRBD2 agrees at 7 bases. The CDR3 runs 15 residues. Germline assignment: CDR1 KGHDR and CDR2 SFDVKD. Trimming at V came to 3 bases and at J to 1 base, leaving 5 bases not matched to a gene.

The J gene is TRBJ2-2, the V gene TRBV4-3; D might be TRBD1 (5 bases). This CDR3 is built from 16 residues. In germline, CDR1 is LGHNA, CDR2 YSLEER. V lost 3 bases and J 4 bases, leaving 15 bases between the germline ends. The CDR3 is CASSQGSARGTGELFF. CDR3 DNA sequence: TGCGCCAGCAGCCAGGGGTCAGCTAGGGGCACCGGGGAGCTGTTTTTT.

The chain employs TRBV3-1 (or the pseudogene TRBV3-2) and TRBJ2-7; maybe TRBD2 (5 bases). The CDR3 spans 14 residues. Trimming cost V 0 bases and J 6 bases, with 12 bases left between them. Looked up from germline, CDR1 is LGHDT and CDR2 is YNNKEL (reference sequence). The CDR3 loop reads CASSQDSGRAEQYF. The CDR3 coding sequence is TGTGCCAGCAGCCAAGATTCGGGAAGGGCCGAGCAGTACTTC.

The chain recombines TRBV2 with TRBJ1-6; TRBD1 is a possible D gene (6 bases). V was clipped by 8 bases and J by 9 bases, with 17 bases between them. Germline assignment: CDR1 SNHLY and CDR2 FYNNEI. The CDR3 is 14 residues long. This chain's CDR3 is CASLEDSRASPLHF. The CDR3 bases are TGTGCCAGCTTGGAGGACAGCCGGGCTTCACCCCTCCACTTT.

This chain connects TRBV28 to TRBJ2-5; D might be TRBD1 (5 bases). The germline V gene has CDR1 MDHEN and CDR2 SYDVKM. This CDR3 spans 16 amino acids. V was clipped by 2 bases and J by 5 bases, with 18 bases between them. CDR3 coding DNA: TGTGCCAGCAGTTTAAGTGGGCAGGGATTTCGGGAGACCCAGTACTTC. This translates into CASSLSGQGFRETQYF.

V gene TRBV24-1 combines with J gene TRBJ2-3; 7 positions match TRBD2. Germline V gene lookup returns CDR1 KGHDR and CDR2 SFDVKD. The CDR3 runs 20 residues. Losses at the gene ends were 4 bases for V and 2 bases for J; bases not matched to a gene: 20. The CDR3 spells CATSDPHGAGASGPTDTQYF. In nucleotides, the CDR3 is TGTGCCACCAGTGACCCTCACGGGGCCGGGGCTAGCGGCCCCACAGATACGCAGTATTTT.

This sequence joins TRBV28 and TRBJ2-7; weak D call: TRBD1 (6 bases). Trimming cost V 6 bases and J 5 bases, with 20 bases left between them. The CDR3 loop spans 15 amino acids. The V gene's germline CDR1 is MDHEN and CDR2 SYDVKM. The CDR3 sequence: CASSSLTGNVNEQYF. CDR3 DNA: TGTGCCAGCAGCTCTCTCACAGGGAATGTCAACGAGCAGTACTTC.